One and the same sample provided the 23 T cell receptor beta chains below, sequenced in a study of cytomegalovirus exposure and HLA in healthy donors. This table comes from immunoSEQ multiplex PCR, and its TCRdb copy is limited to in-frame clones, with some not included. The sample includes about 150,000 clones, about 86% of them seen just once. The material sequenced was PBMCs. Receptor source: a human donor in good health.

The CDR3 DNA reads TGTGCCAGCAGTTTATCCGCGGCGGGGCCGACCGGGGAGCTGTTTTTT. This encodes CASSLSAAGPTGELFF. The rearrangement uses TRBV27 and TRBJ2-2; weak D call: TRBD2 (6 bases). The CDR3 extends over 16 amino acids. The V and J ends lost 0 bases and 5 bases respectively, with 13 bases between them. Germline V gene sequence: CDR1 MNHEY, CDR2 SMNVEV (reference sequence).

J is TRBJ2-1 and V is TRBV7-9; 10 bases are shared with TRBD1. Germline V CDR1 and CDR2: SEHNR, FQNEAQ (reference sequence). The CDR3 spans 15 residues. V trimming: 1 base; J trimming: 8 bases; junction bases outside the gene matches: 5. The CDR3 region is CASSLVGQGTYEQFF. CDR3 nucleotides: TGTGCCAGCAGCTTAGTGGGACAGGGGACCTATGAGCAGTTCTTC.

This clone was counted a single time. This sequence joins TRBV7-2 and TRBJ1-4; TRBD1 might be the D (6 bases). CDR1 and CDR2 (germline): SGHTA, FQGNSA. Trimming cost V 3 bases and J 5 bases, with 13 bases left between them. This CDR3 comprises 15 residues. The CDR3 is CASSFTGQKNEKLFF. Here the CDR3 DNA reads TGTGCCAGCAGCTTCACGGGACAAAAGAATGAAAAACTGTTTTTT.

CDR3 nucleotide sequence: TGTGCCAGCAGTGACCAGGGGGCGCGAAACACTGAAGCTTTCTTT. Translating it yields CASSDQGARNTEAFF. This sequence joins TRBV2 and TRBJ1-1; 8 bases map to TRBD1. Looked up from germline, CDR1 is SNHLY and CDR2 is FYNNEI. The length of the CDR3 is 15 residues. With 3 bases clipped from V and 2 bases from J, the junction kept 5 bases outside the gene matches.

V usage is TRBV15 and J usage is TRBJ2-1; weak D call: TRBD2 (7 bases). Germline V gene data show CDR1 as LNHNV and CDR2 as YYDKDF (reference sequence). Trimming left V 4 bases short and J 7 bases short, with 17 bases between. This CDR3 has 15 residues. Here the CDR3 reads CATSTNGGGGNEQFF. The CDR3 bases are TGTGCCACCAGCACCAACGGAGGGGGGGGTAATGAGCAGTTCTTC.

The genes are TRBV15 and TRBJ1-5; D gene uncertain. This CDR3 has 15 residues. Trimming took 6 bases from V and 7 from J, leaving 19 bases between them. Germline lookup yields CDR1 LNHNV and CDR2 YYDKDF (reference sequence). DNA of the CDR3: TGTGCCACCAGAATTCTGTCAGGAGAGGGCCAGCCCCAGCATTTT. Translated: CATRILSGEGQPQHF.

V and J are TRBV4-1 and TRBJ2-2; D possibly corresponds to TRBD1 (6 bases). CDR3 length equals 16 residues. Germline-derived CDR1 and CDR2 are MGHRA and YSYEKL. V was pared by 3 bases and J by 1 base, with 12 bases between. The CDR3, as DNA: TGCGCCAGCAGCCAGATAGGACAGAAGAACACCGGGGAGCTGTTTTTT. Translating gives CASSQIGQKNTGELFF.

The J gene is TRBJ1-1, the V gene TRBV18; D is possibly TRBD1 (6 bases). The CDR3 is 12 residues long. The germline V gene encodes CDR1 KGHSH and CDR2 LQKENI. V was pared by 6 bases and J by 7 bases, with 12 bases between. CDR3 DNA sequence: TGTGCCAGCTCTTACGACAGGATTGAAGCTTTCTTT. It yields the protein CASSYDRIEAFF.

The chain has TRBV6-5 and TRBJ2-3; 9 nucleotides align to TRBD1. Germline V gives CDR1 MNHEY, CDR2 SVGAGI. This CDR3 has 15 amino acids. Trimming cost V 2 bases and J 6 bases; bases outside gene matches: 6. DNA of the CDR3: TGTGCCAGCAGTTACGGAACAGGGGGCTGGGATACGCAGTATTTT. Translated, it gives CASSYGTGGWDTQYF.

V gene TRBV28 combines with J gene TRBJ1-5; D remains unclear. V lost 9 bases and J 0 bases, leaving 15 bases between the germline ends. This CDR3 has 15 residues. Germline V gene lookup returns CDR1 MDHEN and CDR2 SYDVKM. CDR3 in amino acids: CASRSPFYSNQPQHF. DNA of the CDR3: TGTGCCAGTCGCTCCCCCTTCTATAGCAATCAGCCCCAGCATTTT.

This chain uses TRBV6-5 with TRBJ2-7; no definite D call. Germline lookup yields CDR1 MNHEY and CDR2 SVGAGI. This CDR3 has 13 amino acids. With 7 bases removed from V and 5 bases from J, the gap between germline ends came to 15 bases. The CDR3, as DNA: TGTGCCAGCAAAATTCGAGCCCGGGACGAGCAGTACTTC. Amino acids: CASKIRARDEQYF.

The chain combines TRBV7-9 with TRBJ2-2; D possibly corresponds to TRBD2 (6 bases). Germline V gives CDR1 SEHNR, CDR2 FQNEAQ (reference sequence). The germline V and J ends were trimmed by 8 bases and 2 bases, with 15 bases remaining between them. The CDR3 totals 15 residues. Here the CDR3 DNA reads TGTGCCAGCGCGACCGGGACTCTCAACACCGGGGAGCTGTTTTTT. This translates into CASATGTLNTGELFF.

The chain is built from TRBV10-1 and TRBJ1-2; 10 bases agree with TRBD1. Germline V gene data show CDR1 as WNHNN and CDR2 as SYGVQD (reference sequence). The CDR3 contains 16 residues. J gave up 10 bases and V 4 bases, and 15 bases lay outside the gene matches. This CDR3 reads CASSGLLCGDRGNYTF. For the CDR3, the DNA is TGCGCCAGCAGTGGCCTTCTATGCGGGGACAGGGGAAACTACACCTTC.

The chain has TRBV5-1 and TRBJ2-1; D might be TRBD1 (5 bases). The V gene's germline CDR1 is SGHRS and CDR2 YFSETQ. CDR3 size: 15 residues. Trimming shortened V by 1 base and J by 7 bases, and 15 bases separated the two germline ends. For the CDR3, the DNA is TGCGCCAGCAGCTTGTTACGTGGCAGGGAAAATGAGCAGTTCTTC. It translates to CASSLLRGRENEQFF.

This clone was counted only a few times. J is TRBJ1-2 and V is TRBV6-6, with a possible D match to TRBD1 (5 bases). CDR1 is MNHNY, CDR2 SVGAGI, per germline (reference sequence). This CDR3 is built from 13 residues. Trimming shortened V by 7 bases and J by 2 bases, and 11 bases separated the two germline ends. For the CDR3, the DNA is TGTGCCAGCAAGGTTAGGGGAAACTATGGCTACACCTTC. The encoded protein is CASKVRGNYGYTF.

This clone showed up just once. The chain employs TRBV18 and TRBJ1-2, with D unresolved. The V end was cut by 5 bases, the J end by 2 bases, with 12 bases between. The germline CDR1 and CDR2 sequences are KGHSH and LQKENI. The CDR3 runs 14 residues. The CDR3 protein is CASSVTDLNYGYTF. Here the CDR3 DNA reads TGTGCCAGCTCAGTCACAGATTTAAACTATGGCTACACCTTC.

Concerning this clone: Additional DNA sequences in this sample encode the identical CDR3. The chain uses TRBV11-3 and TRBJ2-3; 7 nucleotides match TRBD2. CDR1 is SGHNT and CDR2 is YENEEA in the germline V gene. Trimming took 3 bases from V and 2 from J; bases not matched to a gene: 2. The CDR3 extends over 14 amino acids. CDR3 loop: CASSLTSSTDTQYF. CDR3 in DNA: TGTGCCAGCAGCTTGACTAGCTCCACAGATACGCAGTATTTT.

The CDR3 protein is CASSHAGQGFGELFF. The CDR3 bases are TGTGCCAGCAGCCACGCAGGACAGGGGTTCGGGGAGCTGTTTTTT. The V call is TRBV6-5, the J call TRBJ2-2, with 9 bases aligning to TRBD1. Trimming took 6 bases from V and 7 from J; bases not matched to a gene: 9. Germline CDR1 MNHEY, CDR2 SVGAGI. The CDR3 runs to 15 residues.

The rearrangement joins TRBV28 to TRBJ1-5; D remains ambiguous. Trimming took 3 bases from V and 1 from J, leaving 13 bases between them. This CDR3 region has 16 residues. Per germline, CDR1 MDHEN and CDR2 SYDVKM. In nucleotides, the CDR3 is TGTGCCAGCAGTTTTTTCCGAGGAACCAGCAATCAGCCCCAGCATTTT. It yields the protein CASSFFRGTSNQPQHF.

This sequence joins TRBV2 and TRBJ2-3; weak D call: TRBD1 (6 bases). The CDR3 extends over 17 amino acids. V shed 7 bases and J shed 0 bases, with 20 bases lying between them. Germline lookup yields CDR1 SNHLY and CDR2 FYNNEI. The chain's CDR3 is CASTLRPRQESTDTQYF. The CDR3 DNA reads as TGTGCCAGCACTCTCAGGCCAAGACAGGAGAGCACAGATACGCAGTATTTT.

The rearrangement links TRBV12-5 to TRBJ1-4; TRBD1 agrees at 7 bases. This CDR3 is 21 amino acids long. Per the germline V gene, CDR1 is LGHNT and CDR2 is FRNRAP. V lost 4 bases to trimming and J lost 8 bases; unmatched junction nucleotides: 28. CDR3 amino acids: CASGSQRKDGTEKLLGEKLFF. In nucleotides, the CDR3 is TGTGCTAGTGGTTCCCAGAGAAAGGACGGGACAGAAAAACTGTTGGGGGAAAAACTGTTTTTT.

In the case of this clone: Relative to the germline gene, one junction end is altered; a read error may explain this. The V gene is TRBV19, the J gene TRBJ1-2; D is unresolved. The V gene's germline CDR1 is LNHDA and CDR2 SQIVND (reference sequence). The CDR3 has 12 residues. The CDR3 DNA reads TGTGCCAGTAGTCCGGCCTACTACGGCTACACCTTC. Translating it yields CASSPAYYGYTF.

The chain combines TRBV18 with TRBJ2-7; possibly TRBD1 for D (6 bases). Germline loops: CDR1 KGHSH, CDR2 LQKENI. This CDR3 spans 19 amino acids. V was cut by 0 bases and J by 5 bases, with 26 bases left in between. The DNA for the CDR3 is TGTGCCAGCTCACCACCTCTTCTCCAAAGGGGGTCCCCCCCCGACGAGCAGTACTTC. Encoded protein: CASSPPLLQRGSPPDEQYF.